This is a list of T cell receptor beta chains from one sample in a study of beta chain features in type 1 diabetes. Clones were sequenced by immunoSEQ multiplex PCR, and TCRdb holds only the in-frame ones, with some missing. Of over 120,000 clones listed, about an eighth are singletons. Source material: central memory CD4+ T cells from blood. All receptors come from a man between 18 and 29 years old with type 1 diabetes. Each CDR3 is given with its conserved first and last residue. A D gene is named only where the DNA matches it firmly. For some rows the clone size is stated as once, few or many, or as a class when expanded; others skip it.

-	TRBJ2-3	TRBV25-1	-	TGTGCCAGCTCCGACCCTGGCAGCACAGATACGCAGTATTTT	CASSDPGSTDTQYF
few	TRBJ2-2	TRBV4-1	-	TGCGCCAGCAGCCACAAACCTGCCCAAAACAGGCTGGGTAACACCGGGGAGCTGTTTTTT	CASSHKPAQNRLGNTGELFF
-	TRBJ2-3	TRBV30	-	TGTGCCTGGAGTGTAGCGGGAGATACGCAGTATTTT	CAWSVAGDTQYF
once	TRBJ2-3	TRBV27	TRBD1	TGTGCCAGCAGTTTTAACCCCACAGGGGGGAGAGATACGCAGTATTTT	CASSFNPTGGRDTQYF
-	TRBJ1-1	TRBV18	-	TGTGCCAGCTCCCCCCGTCAGGAATCAAACACTGAAGCTTTCTTT	CASSPRQESNTEAFF
-	TRBJ2-1	TRBV10-3	TRBD2	TGTGCCAGCATGGAGTCGCGGGGGGGTCAGAATGAGCAGTTCTTC	CASMESRGGQNEQFF
few	TRBJ1-5	TRBV15	-	TGTGCCACCAGCAGAGATGTGGGGGGGCCCGGTCAGCCCCAGCATTTT	CATSRDVGGPGQPQHF
-	TRBJ2-7	TRBV18	-	TGTGCCAGCTCACCTGGGGATTCCTACGAGCAGTACTTC	CASSPGDSYEQYF
few	TRBJ2-3	TRBV18	-	TGTGCCAGCTCATCATTCATGAGAGATACGCAGTATTTT	CASSSFMRDTQYF
few	TRBJ1-1	TRBV18	-	TGTGCCAGCTCCCCAGGGCGGAACACTGAAGCTTTCTTT	CASSPGRNTEAFF
-	TRBJ2-1	TRBV5-1	-	TGCGCCAGCAGCCTAGCATGGTTGTACAATGAGCAGTTCTTC	CASSLAWLYNEQFF
many	TRBJ1-2	TRBV30	-	TGTGCCTGGAACCCGGGACCAGCTAACTATGGCTACACCTTC	CAWNPGPANYGYTF
few	TRBJ2-5	TRBV5-4	TRBD2	TGTGCCAGCAGCCGCGGGGGGGCGCGAGAGACCCAGTACTTC	CASSRGGARETQYF
few	TRBJ2-3	TRBV11-2	-	TGTGCCAGCAGCTTATTCCAGCCGCGCACAGATACGCAGTATTTT	CASSLFQPRTDTQYF
-	TRBJ1-2	TRBV30	-	TGTGCCTGGAGTGAGCGGCACTATGGCTACACCTTC	CAWSERHYGYTF
-	TRBJ1-1	TRBV19	-	TGTGCCAGTAGTATAATTGGCAGGGTTATGAACACTGAAGCTTTCTTT	CASSIIGRVMNTEAFF
-	TRBJ2-5	TRBV6-6	TRBD1	TGTGCCAGCAGCAGACCCGGGACAGGGGATGTCGAGACCCAGTACTTC	CASSRPGTGDVETQYF
many	TRBJ1-5	TRBV27	TRBD1	TGTGCCAGCAGTGCGACAGGGAAGGGGTATCAGCCCCAGCATTTT	CASSATGKGYQPQHF
few	TRBJ1-2	TRBV15	-	TGTGCCACCAGCAGAGGTTTTGGAGGGGAAGGCTACACCTTC	CATSRGFGGEGYTF
-	TRBJ1-1	TRBV19	-	TGTGCCAGTATCAAGAACAGAAACACTGAAGCTTTCTTT	CASIKNRNTEAFF
-	TRBJ2-5	TRBV14	TRBD1	TGTGCCAGCAGCCAAAACTTAGGACAGGGGGAGACCCAGTACTTC	CASSQNLGQGETQYF
-	TRBJ2-7	TRBV6-1	TRBD2	TGTGCCAGCGTTAAGCTCGGGACTAGCGTCCACGAGCAGTACTTC	CASVKLGTSVHEQYF
-	TRBJ1-2	TRBV7-9	-	TGTGCCAGCAGTCTAACAATGGGAGACTATGGCTACACCTTC	CASSLTMGDYGYTF
many	TRBJ1-1	TRBV29-1	-	TGCAGCGTTTTTTCGGGGCGCGGATCTGAAGCTTTCTTT	CSVFSGRGSEAFF
few	TRBJ2-1	TRBV10-3	TRBD1	TGTGCCATCGCGGGACAGGGCAGTGGGTCCTACAATGAGCAGTTCTTC	CAIAGQGSGSYNEQFF
-	TRBJ2-3	TRBV5-1	TRBD1	TGCGCCAGCAGCTTGGCCGCAGGGGGCCTTTTACTGGGCACAGATACGCAGTATTTT	CASSLAAGGLLLGTDTQYF
few	TRBJ2-1	TRBV19	TRBD2	TGTGCCAGTATCGGGACTAGCGGGCCGACTACGTTCTTC	CASIGTSGPTTFF
-	TRBJ2-7	TRBV7-8	-	TGTGCCAGCAGCTTAGTAGGGGGATCTACCTACGAGCAGTACTTC	CASSLVGGSTYEQYF
few	TRBJ2-7	TRBV30	TRBD1	TGTGCCTGGAGGGGAACAGGGGACGAGCAGTACTTC	CAWRGTGDEQYF
-	TRBJ2-1	TRBV6-5	TRBD2	TGTGCCAGCAGTTACTCTTCGACTAGCGGCGGAAATGAGCAGTTCTTC	CASSYSSTSGGNEQFF
few	TRBJ2-5	TRBV30	-	TGTGCCTGGAGTGTTGGGGCCCGTCAGGGGATTAGGGAGACCCAGTACTTC	CAWSVGARQGIRETQYF
few	TRBJ1-2	TRBV2	-	TGTGCCAGCAGTGAGCGAATCTCAACTAACTATGGCTACACCTTC	CASSERISTNYGYTF
few	TRBJ2-7	TRBV6-5	TRBD2	TGTGCCAGCACCCAAGTTGGGACTAGTGGCGAGCAGTACTTC	CASTQVGTSGEQYF
-	TRBJ2-7	TRBV5-1	TRBD2	TGCGCCAGCAGCTCTCTCGGGAGGGAGTACGAGCAGTACTTC	CASSSLGREYEQYF
many	TRBJ2-1	TRBV29-1	TRBD2	TGCAGCGTTGCGACTAGCGGACCCTACAATGAGCAGTTCTTC	CSVATSGPYNEQFF
many	TRBJ2-7	TRBV7-9	-	TGTGCCAGCAGCCCGGCGGTCGCCGTGACCTACGAGCAGTACTTC	CASSPAVAVTYEQYF
-	TRBJ2-3	TRBV7-6	-	TGTGCCAGCAGTCTCGTAGGTGGCCTTAGCACAGATACGCAGTATTTT	CASSLVGGLSTDTQYF
-	TRBJ1-2	TRBV15	-	TGTGCCACCAGCAGGGACGGGAGGGATGGCTACACCTTC	CATSRDGRDGYTF
few	TRBJ2-3	TRBV7-3	TRBD2	TGTGCCAGCAGCCAAACCTCCGCTAGCGGGGACACAGATACGCAGTATTTT	CASSQTSASGDTDTQYF
-	TRBJ1-1	TRBV28	-	TGTGCCAGCTGGCCAGGGGTGAACACTGAAGCTTTCTTT	CASWPGVNTEAFF
few	TRBJ1-2	TRBV25-1	-	TGTGCCAGCAGTGATGAGGCAAACTATGGCTACACCTTC	CASSDEANYGYTF
few	TRBJ2-7	TRBV7-7	-	TGTGCTAGCAGCAAGGACCAGAACTACGAGCAGTACTTC	CASSKDQNYEQYF
few	TRBJ2-7	TRBV30	TRBD2	TGTGCCTGGAGTGTACTGACGACGGGAGGGTCCTACGAGCAGTACTTC	CAWSVLTTGGSYEQYF
few	TRBJ2-1	TRBV9	-	TGTGCCAGCAGCGTAGAATCGGGGCAATTGAGTAATGAGCAGTTCTTC	CASSVESGQLSNEQFF
few	TRBJ2-7	TRBV13	-	TGTGCCAGCAGCACCCGGGACATCTCCTACGAGCAGTACTTC	CASSTRDISYEQYF
-	TRBJ2-2	TRBV10-3	-	TGTGCCTCAACAGGGAGCACCGGGGAGCTGTTTTTT	CASTGSTGELFF
-	TRBJ1-1	TRBV27	TRBD1	TGTGCCAGCAGTCCGGACAGGGGCCTGAACACTGAAGCTTTCTTT	CASSPDRGLNTEAFF
-	TRBJ1-3	TRBV6-5	-	TGTGCCAGCACCCCCATGGGCGGGAGTTACACCATATATTTT	CASTPMGGSYTIYF